The 20 T cell receptor beta chains below were found in one sample sequenced in a study of T-cell memory formation after mild COVID-19. TCRdb independently ran MiXCR on the 5' RACE reads; one entry per CDR3 protein. Of some 600,000 distinct CDR3 sequences in the sample, 17% are singletons; the top ten hold less than 10%. Sequenced material: PBMCs or a T cell subset sorted from them (not recorded which). The source of these receptors is an adult woman who had mild COVID-19 (a few samples of this study predate the infection). Cell type and time point are not known.

This clonotype was found a few times. The chain couples TRBV9 to TRBJ2-2; weak D call: TRBD2 (5 bases). The CDR3 is made up of 15 amino acids. V shed 0 bases and J shed 0 bases, with 6 bases lying between them. The germline V gene has CDR1 SGDLS and CDR2 YYNGEE. The CDR3 nucleotides are TGTGCCAGCAGCGTAGCACTAGCGAACACCGGGGAGCTGTTTTTT. As protein: CASSVALANTGELFF.

The chain is built from TRBV12-3 or TRBV12-4 and TRBJ2-7; 7 bases line up with TRBD1. After removal of 3 bases from V and 2 bases from J, the junction contained 7 bases not matched to a gene. The CDR3 sequence is 15 residues long. CDR3: CASSFSGTAAYEQYF. The CDR3 nucleotides read TGTGCCAGCAGTTTTTCCGGGACAGCCGCCTACGAGCAGTACTTC.

V usage is TRBV7-2 and J usage is TRBJ2-7; D gene ambiguous. Germline V gene data show CDR1 as SGHTA and CDR2 as FQGNSA. V lost 5 bases and J lost 2, with 19 bases in between. This CDR3 region has 16 residues. CDR3 sequence: CASSPSTTLFPYEQYF. The CDR3 DNA follows: TGTGCCAGCAGCCCCTCTACCACTCTTTTCCCCTACGAGCAGTACTTC.

This chain connects TRBV7-9 to TRBJ1-1; D unclear. Germline V gene data show CDR1 as SEHNR and CDR2 as FQNEAQ (reference sequence). V gave up 8 bases and J gave up 5 bases, with 9 bases separating them. This CDR3 comprises 11 residues. CDR3 DNA sequence: TGTGCCAGCTCTGGGGAAACTGAAGCTTTCTTT. The encoded protein is CASSGETEAFF.

Points on this clonotype: The junction departs from germline at one end; a sequencing error may be responsible. The chain is built from TRBV24-1 and TRBJ1-1; a weak D match, TRBD1 (6 bases). CDR3 size: 13 residues. The germline V gene encodes CDR1 KGHDR and CDR2 SFDVKD. The CDR3 protein is CATSDKGDRLLWF. DNA of the CDR3: TGTGCCACCAGTGACAAAGGTGACAGGCTACTATGGTTT.

The chain uses TRBV5-5 and TRBJ1-2; D may be TRBD1 (5 bases). Trimming shortened V by 2 bases and J by 5 bases, and 13 bases separated the two germline ends. The CDR3 consists of 14 residues. Germline CDR1 reads SGHKS; CDR2 reads YYEKEE (reference sequence). CDR3 residues: CASSLARDFYGYTF. In DNA, the CDR3 is TGTGCCAGCAGCTTAGCCAGGGACTTTTATGGCTACACCTTC. Combining the CDR3 with reference TRBV5-5 and TRBJ1-2 gives the whole variable domain DAGVTQSPTHLIKTRGQQVTLRCSPISGHKSVSWYQQVLGQGPQFIFQYYEKEERGRGNFPDRFSARQFPNYSSELNVNALLLGDSALYLCASSLARDFYGYTFGSGTRLTVV.

The chain couples TRBV9 to TRBJ2-5, with 7 bases that match TRBD2. V was pared by 0 bases and J by 4 bases, with 12 bases of the junction left unmatched. CDR1 SGDLS and CDR2 YYNGEE come from the germline V gene. This CDR3 spans 17 amino acids. Here the CDR3 DNA reads TGTGCCAGCAGCGTAGGGCCTTCCGAGCGGGGATTAGAGACCCAGTACTTC. It yields the protein CASSVGPSERGLETQYF.

There are a few counts of this clonotype. This rearrangement joins TRBV7-6 to TRBJ2-1; 13 bases fit TRBD2. Germline loops: CDR1 SGHVS, CDR2 FNYEAQ. With 1 base clipped from V and 0 bases from J, the junction kept 6 bases outside the gene matches. The CDR3 length is 19 residues. CDR3 coding DNA: TGTGCCAGCAGCTTAGTACGACTAGCGGGAGGTCCCTCCTACAATGAGCAGTTCTTC. It is translated as CASSLVRLAGGPSYNEQFF.

The chain recombines TRBV5-4 with TRBJ1-2, with D hard to call. V was trimmed by 4 bases and J by 2 bases, leaving 6 bases between them. CDR3 length: 12 amino acids. CDR1 SGHNT and CDR2 YYREEE come from the germline V gene (reference sequence). CDR3 protein: CASSGRNYGYTF. The CDR3 DNA reads as TGTGCCAGCAGCGGACGGAACTATGGCTACACCTTC.

This clonotype was seen a handful of times. This rearrangement joins TRBV24-1 to TRBJ2-1; no firm D call. The germline CDR1 and CDR2 sequences are KGHDR and SFDVKD. V lost 1 base to trimming and J lost 5 bases, with 11 bases between them. CDR3 length: 15 amino acids. Written as DNA, the CDR3 is TGTGCCACCAGTGATTTTGCGAAACACCACAATGAGCAGTTCTTC. This translates into CATSDFAKHHNEQFF.

The CDR3 sequence: CASSSSMRGGGEETQYF. CDR3 coding DNA: TGTGCCAGCAGTTCCTCAATGCGGGGGGGCGGCGAAGAGACCCAGTACTTC. V gene TRBV12-3 or TRBV12-4 combines with J gene TRBJ2-5; 9 nucleotides align to TRBD2. CDR3 length equals 17 residues. Losses at the gene ends were 4 bases for V and 3 bases for J; bases not matched to a gene: 12.

The rearrangement joins TRBV24-1 to TRBJ2-5; TRBD2 aligns across 11 bases. CDR3 length equals 16 residues. Germline assignment: CDR1 KGHDR and CDR2 SFDVKD. Trimming removed 3 bases from V and 4 bases from J; junction bases left unmatched: 6. This CDR3 is CATSDMTSGKGETQYF. CDR3 nucleotides: TGTGCCACCAGTGATATGACTAGCGGGAAGGGAGAGACCCAGTACTTC.

This clonotype was observed a few times. J is TRBJ2-7 and V is TRBV20-1; D is perhaps TRBD1 or TRBD2 (5 bases each). Germline V gives CDR1 DFQATT, CDR2 SNEGSKA (reference sequence). V was cut by 0 bases and J by 4 bases, with 31 bases left in between. The CDR3 consists of 20 residues. The CDR3 DNA reads TGCAGTGCTAGAGACCCCGGGACCCCAGTATCACAAATGGTCCCATACGAGCAGTACTTC. The encoded protein is CSARDPGTPVSQMVPYEQYF.

This clonotype was seen only a few times. J is TRBJ2-7 and V is TRBV6-6; D call uncertain. The V gene lost 7 bases and the J gene lost 0 bases, with 13 bases spanning the gap. Germline CDR1 MNHNY, CDR2 SVGAGI (reference sequence). The CDR3 is 14 residues long. The CDR3: CASIPGGSSYEQYF. CDR3 nucleotides: TGTGCCAGCATTCCAGGTGGCAGCTCCTACGAGCAGTACTTC.

The rearrangement links TRBV5-1 to TRBJ2-3, with unresolved D. The V gene's germline CDR1 is SGHRS and CDR2 YFSETQ. V lost 4 bases and J lost 2, with 5 bases in between. The CDR3 spans 12 residues. Here the CDR3 reads CASSTFTDTQYF. The CDR3 region has the DNA TGCGCCAGCAGCACCTTCACAGATACGCAGTATTTT.

This clonotype was detected a few times. The chain uses TRBV24-1 and TRBJ2-3, with D perhaps matching TRBD1 or TRBD2 (5 bases each). Germline values: CDR1 KGHDR, CDR2 SFDVKD. V lost 0 bases and J 4 bases, leaving 22 bases between the germline ends. CDR3 size: 19 residues. The CDR3 region is CATSDLASSGDLRADTQYF. The CDR3 DNA reads TGTGCCACCAGTGATTTGGCGTCGTCTGGGGACCTCCGGGCAGATACGCAGTATTTT.

This clonotype was found once. This rearrangement joins TRBV20-1 to TRBJ2-7, with 7 bases that match TRBD2. The V and J ends lost 4 bases and 7 bases, in that order; junction bases with no gene match: 16. The V gene's germline CDR1 is DFQATT and CDR2 SNEGSKA (reference sequence). The CDR3 has 15 residues. In DNA form, the CDR3 reads TGCAGTGCTACCTCCCAGCGGGGACCCCGGGGGGAGCAGTACTTC. This encodes CSATSQRGPRGEQYF.

The chain has TRBV12-3 or TRBV12-4 and TRBJ2-1; no definite D call. The CDR3 is made up of 14 amino acids. Trimming stripped 5 bases from V and 7 bases from J, with 15 bases between. The CDR3 here is CASSTPVHGNEQFF. The DNA for the CDR3 is TGTGCCAGCAGTACACCCGTTCACGGGAATGAGCAGTTCTTC.

V usage is TRBV12-3 or TRBV12-4 and J usage is TRBJ2-3, with D tentatively TRBD1 or TRBD2 (5 bases each). V dropped 3 bases and J dropped 6 bases, with 13 bases sitting between them. The CDR3 consists of 14 residues. CDR3 bases: TGTGCCAGCAGTTTCTTGGGGGTCGGGGATACGCAGTATTTT. It is translated as CASSFLGVGDTQYF.

This clonotype was counted only a few times. In DNA, the CDR3 is TGTGCCAGCAGTACCTCCGGGACAGGCTTCGCCTATGGCTACACCTTC. Translated, it gives CASSTSGTGFAYGYTF. The rearrangement links TRBV6-5 to TRBJ1-2, with 8 bases fitting TRBD1. Germline V lookup: CDR1 MNHEY, CDR2 SVGAGI. With 5 bases clipped from V and 4 bases from J, the junction kept 12 bases outside the gene matches. There are 16 residues in the CDR3.